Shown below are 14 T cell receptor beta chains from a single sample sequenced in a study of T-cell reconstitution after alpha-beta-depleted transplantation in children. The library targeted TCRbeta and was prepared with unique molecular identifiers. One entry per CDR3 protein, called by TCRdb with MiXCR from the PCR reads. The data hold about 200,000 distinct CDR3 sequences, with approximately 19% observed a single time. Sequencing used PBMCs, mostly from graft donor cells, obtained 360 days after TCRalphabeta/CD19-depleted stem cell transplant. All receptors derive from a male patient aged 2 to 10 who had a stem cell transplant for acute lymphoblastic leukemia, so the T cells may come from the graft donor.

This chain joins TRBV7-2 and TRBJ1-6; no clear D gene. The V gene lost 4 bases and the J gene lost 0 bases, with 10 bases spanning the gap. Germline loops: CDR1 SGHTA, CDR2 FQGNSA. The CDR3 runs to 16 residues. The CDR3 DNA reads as TGTGCCAGCAGCTCCGGAAAGAGCTCCTATAATTCACCCCTCCACTTT. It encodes CASSSGKSSYNSPLHF. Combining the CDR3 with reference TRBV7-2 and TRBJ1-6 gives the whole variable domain GAGVSQSPSNKVTEKGKDVELRCDPISGHTALYWYRQSLGQGLEFLIYFQGNSAPDKSGLPSDRFSAERTGGSVSTLTIQRTQQEDSAVYLCASSSGKSSYNSPLHFGNGTRLTVT.

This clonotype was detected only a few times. CDR3 nucleotide sequence: TGTGCCAGCAGTTTACGGGCAACTAATGAAAAACTGTTTTTT. Translation gives CASSLRATNEKLFF. V gene TRBV12-3 or TRBV12-4 combines with J gene TRBJ1-4; D gene ambiguous. The CDR3 is made up of 14 amino acids. Trimming stripped 2 bases from V and 0 bases from J, with 4 bases between.

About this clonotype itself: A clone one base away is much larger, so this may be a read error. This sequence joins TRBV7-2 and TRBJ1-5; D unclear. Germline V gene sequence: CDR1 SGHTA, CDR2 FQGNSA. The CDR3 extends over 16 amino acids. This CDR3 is CASSLVVRVGDQPQDF. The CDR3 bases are TGTGCCAGCAGCTTAGTAGTTAGAGTGGGTGATCAGCCCCAGGATTTT.

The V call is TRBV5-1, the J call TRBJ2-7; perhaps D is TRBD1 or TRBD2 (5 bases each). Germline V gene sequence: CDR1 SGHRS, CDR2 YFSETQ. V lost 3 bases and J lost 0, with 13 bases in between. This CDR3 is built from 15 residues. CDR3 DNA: TGCGCCAGCAGCTGGGGACGGGGCGTCTCCTACGAGCAGTACTTC. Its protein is CASSWGRGVSYEQYF.

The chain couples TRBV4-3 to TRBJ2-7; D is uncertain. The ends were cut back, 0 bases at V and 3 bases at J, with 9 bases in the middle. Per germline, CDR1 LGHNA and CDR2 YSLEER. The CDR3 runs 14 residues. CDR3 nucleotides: TGCGCCAGCAGCCAAGATCTAACGAACTACGAGCAGTACTTC. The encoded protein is CASSQDLTNYEQYF.

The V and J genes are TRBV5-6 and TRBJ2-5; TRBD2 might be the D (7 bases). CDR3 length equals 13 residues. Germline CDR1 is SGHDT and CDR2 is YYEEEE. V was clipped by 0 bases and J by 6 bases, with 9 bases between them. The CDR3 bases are TGTGCCAGCAGCTTGGAGGGGGGGCAGACCCAGTACTTC. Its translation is CASSLEGGQTQYF.

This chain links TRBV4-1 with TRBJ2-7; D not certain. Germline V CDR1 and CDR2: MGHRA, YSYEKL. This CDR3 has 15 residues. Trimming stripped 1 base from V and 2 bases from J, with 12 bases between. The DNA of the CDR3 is TGCGCCAGCAGCCAAGGAGTGGGTTTCCCCTACGAGCAGTACTTC. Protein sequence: CASSQGVGFPYEQYF.

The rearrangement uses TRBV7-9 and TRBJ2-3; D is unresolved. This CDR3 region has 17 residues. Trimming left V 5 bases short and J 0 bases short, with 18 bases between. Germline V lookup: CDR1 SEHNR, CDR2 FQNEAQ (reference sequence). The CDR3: CASSPDDTALSTDTQYF. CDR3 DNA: TGTGCCAGCAGCCCCGACGATACTGCACTCAGCACAGATACGCAGTATTTT.

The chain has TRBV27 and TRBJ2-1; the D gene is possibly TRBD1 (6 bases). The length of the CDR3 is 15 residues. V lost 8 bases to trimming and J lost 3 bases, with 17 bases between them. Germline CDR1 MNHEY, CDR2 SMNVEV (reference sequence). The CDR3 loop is CASFVQGKGYNEQFF. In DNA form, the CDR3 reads TGTGCCAGCTTTGTGCAGGGGAAGGGCTACAATGAGCAGTTCTTC.

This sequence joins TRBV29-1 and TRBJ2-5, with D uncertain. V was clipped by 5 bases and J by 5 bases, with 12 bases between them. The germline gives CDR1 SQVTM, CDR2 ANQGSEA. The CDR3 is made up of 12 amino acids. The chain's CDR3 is CSVLSPEETQYF. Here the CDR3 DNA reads TGCAGCGTTCTGAGCCCTGAGGAGACCCAGTACTTC.

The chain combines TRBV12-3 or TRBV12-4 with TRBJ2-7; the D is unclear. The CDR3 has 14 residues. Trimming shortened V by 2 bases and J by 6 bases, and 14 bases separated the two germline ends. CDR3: CASSLQGSSREQYF. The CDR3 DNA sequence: TGTGCCAGCAGTTTACAAGGCTCGTCCCGCGAGCAGTACTTC.

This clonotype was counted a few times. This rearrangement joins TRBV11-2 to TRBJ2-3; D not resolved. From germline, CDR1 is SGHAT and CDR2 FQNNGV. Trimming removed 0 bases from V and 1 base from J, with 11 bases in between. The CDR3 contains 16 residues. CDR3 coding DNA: TGTGCCAGCAGCTTAGAGGTAGGACGGCGCACAGATACGCAGTATTTT. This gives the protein CASSLEVGRRTDTQYF.

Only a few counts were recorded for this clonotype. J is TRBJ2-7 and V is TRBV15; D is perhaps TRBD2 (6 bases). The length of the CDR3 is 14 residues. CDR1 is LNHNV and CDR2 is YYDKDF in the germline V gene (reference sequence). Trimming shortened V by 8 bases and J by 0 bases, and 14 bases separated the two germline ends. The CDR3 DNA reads TGTGCCACCGCCTATGGGCGGGGCTCCTACGAGCAGTACTTC. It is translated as CATAYGRGSYEQYF.

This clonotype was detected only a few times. CDR3 sequence: CASSSRQGQDNSPLHF. The CDR3 bases are TGTGCCAGCAGTTCAAGACAGGGCCAGGATAATTCACCCCTCCACTTT. The J gene is TRBJ1-6, the V gene TRBV2; 7 bases agree with TRBD1. V lost 5 bases to trimming and J lost 5 bases; unmatched junction nucleotides: 9. CDR3 length equals 16 residues. The germline V gene has CDR1 SNHLY and CDR2 FYNNEI.